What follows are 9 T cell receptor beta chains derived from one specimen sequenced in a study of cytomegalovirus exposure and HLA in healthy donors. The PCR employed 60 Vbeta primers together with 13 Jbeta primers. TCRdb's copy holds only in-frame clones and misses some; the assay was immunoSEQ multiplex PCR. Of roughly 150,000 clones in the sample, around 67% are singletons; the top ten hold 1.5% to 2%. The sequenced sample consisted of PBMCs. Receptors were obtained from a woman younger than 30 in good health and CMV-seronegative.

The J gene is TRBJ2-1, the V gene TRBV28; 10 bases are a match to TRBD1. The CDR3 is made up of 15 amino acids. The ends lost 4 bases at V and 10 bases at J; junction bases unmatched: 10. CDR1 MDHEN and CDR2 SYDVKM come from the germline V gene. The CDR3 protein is CASSSGTGDWAEQFF. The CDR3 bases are TGTGCCAGCAGTTCTGGGACAGGGGACTGGGCCGAGCAGTTCTTC.

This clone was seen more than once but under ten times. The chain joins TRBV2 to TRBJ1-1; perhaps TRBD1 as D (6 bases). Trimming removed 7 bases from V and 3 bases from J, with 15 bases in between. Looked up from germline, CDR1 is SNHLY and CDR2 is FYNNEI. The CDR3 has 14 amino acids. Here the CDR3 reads CASTPQGLDTEAFF. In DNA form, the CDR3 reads TGTGCCAGCACTCCACAGGGTCTGGACACTGAAGCTTTCTTT.

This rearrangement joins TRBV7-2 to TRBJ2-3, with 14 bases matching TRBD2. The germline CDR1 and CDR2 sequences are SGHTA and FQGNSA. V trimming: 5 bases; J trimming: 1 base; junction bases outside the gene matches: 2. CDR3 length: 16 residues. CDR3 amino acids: CASSVGLAGGTDTQYF. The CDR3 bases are TGTGCCAGCAGCGTGGGACTAGCGGGAGGCACAGATACGCAGTATTTT. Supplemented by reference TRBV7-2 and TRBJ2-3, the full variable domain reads GAGVSQSPSNKVTEKGKDVELRCDPISGHTALYWYRQSLGQGLEFLIYFQGNSAPDKSGLPSDRFSAERTGGSVSTLTIQRTQQEDSAVYLCASSVGLAGGTDTQYFGPGTRLTVL.

Here the CDR3 reads CSVEEVWGDYGYTF. The CDR3 region has the DNA TGCAGCGTTGAAGAGGTCTGGGGCGACTATGGCTACACCTTC. The V gene is TRBV29-1, the J gene TRBJ1-2; possible D gene TRBD1, 5 bases. Trimming left V 0 bases short and J 3 bases short, with 11 bases between. Germline CDR1 reads SQVTM; CDR2 reads ANQGSEA. This CDR3 region has 14 residues.

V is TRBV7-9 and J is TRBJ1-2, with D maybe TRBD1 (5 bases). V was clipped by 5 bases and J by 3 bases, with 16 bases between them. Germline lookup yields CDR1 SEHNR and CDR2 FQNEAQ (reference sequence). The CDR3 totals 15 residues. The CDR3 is CASSAPAGRHYGYTF. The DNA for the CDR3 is TGTGCCAGCAGCGCCCCGGCAGGGCGGCACTATGGCTACACCTTC.

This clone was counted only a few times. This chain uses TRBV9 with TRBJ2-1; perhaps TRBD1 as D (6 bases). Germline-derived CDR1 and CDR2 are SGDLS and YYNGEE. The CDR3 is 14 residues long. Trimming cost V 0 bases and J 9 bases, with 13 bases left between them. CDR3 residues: CASSVETGSFEQFF. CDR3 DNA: TGTGCCAGCAGCGTAGAAACAGGGTCTTTTGAGCAGTTCTTC. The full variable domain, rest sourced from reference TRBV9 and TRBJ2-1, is DSGVTQTPKHLITATGQRVTLRCSPRSGDLSVYWYQQSLDQGLQFLIQYYNGEERAKGNILERFSAQQFPDLHSELNLSSLELGDSALYFCASSVETGSFEQFFGPGTRLTVL.

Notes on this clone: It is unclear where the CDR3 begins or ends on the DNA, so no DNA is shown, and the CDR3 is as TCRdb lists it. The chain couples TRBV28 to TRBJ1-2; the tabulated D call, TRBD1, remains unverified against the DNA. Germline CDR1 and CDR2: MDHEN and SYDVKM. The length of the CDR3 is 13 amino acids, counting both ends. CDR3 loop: CASSFGTGIGATF.

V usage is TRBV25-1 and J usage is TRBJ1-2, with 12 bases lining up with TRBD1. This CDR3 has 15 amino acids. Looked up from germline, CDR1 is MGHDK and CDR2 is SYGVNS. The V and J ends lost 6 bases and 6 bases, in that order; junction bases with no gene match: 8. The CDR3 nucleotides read TGTGCCAGCAGGGGAGAAGGGACAGGGGGCAATGGCTACACCTTC. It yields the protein CASRGEGTGGNGYTF.

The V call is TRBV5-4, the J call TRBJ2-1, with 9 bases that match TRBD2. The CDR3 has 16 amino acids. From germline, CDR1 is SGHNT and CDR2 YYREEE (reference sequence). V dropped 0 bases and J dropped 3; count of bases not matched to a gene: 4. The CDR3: CASSLVASGIYNEQFF. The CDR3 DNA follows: TGTGCCAGCAGCTTGGTGGCTAGCGGGATCTACAATGAGCAGTTCTTC. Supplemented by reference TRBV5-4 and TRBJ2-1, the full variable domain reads ETGVTQSPTHLIKTRGQQVTLRCSSQSGHNTVSWYQQALGQGPQFIFQYYREEENGRGNFPPRFSGLQFPNYSSELNVNALELDDSALYLCASSLVASGIYNEQFFGPGTRLTVL.